A selection of T cell receptor beta chains follows, all from one sample in a study of blood T cell repertoires in COVID-19. TCRdb's table, derived via immunoSEQ multiplex PCR, lists solely in-frame clones and lacks some. Altogether about 500,000 clones are present, approximately 90% being singletons, with the ten largest covering 0.7%. The sequenced sample was PBMCs or T cells enriched from blood (not recorded which). These receptors were taken from a woman younger than 30 who had recovered from COVID-19. The CDR3 runs from the conserved cysteine through the conserved F or W. D genes are given only for firm matches. Where a row states a size, it is once, few, many or the class of an expanded clone; other rows omit it.

abundance: NA
j_gene: TRBJ1-5
v_gene: TRBV12-3/TRBV12-4
d_gene: NA
CDR3aa: CASSPLQDQPQHF
CDR3nt: TGTGCCAGCAGCCCTCTACAGGATCAGCCCCAGCATTTT

abundance: NA
j_gene: TRBJ2-5
v_gene: TRBV7-8
d_gene: TRBD2
CDR3aa: CASSLARAGGVETQYF
CDR3nt: TGTGCCAGCAGCTTAGCGAGGGCGGGGGGCGTTGAGACCCAGTACTTC

abundance: NA
j_gene: TRBJ1-1
v_gene: TRBV5-6
d_gene: NA
CDR3aa: CASSLFLSVNTEAFF
CDR3nt: TGTGCCAGCAGCTTGTTTCTCAGCGTGAACACTGAAGCTTTCTTT

abundance: NA
j_gene: TRBJ1-1
v_gene: TRBV18
d_gene: TRBD1
CDR3aa: CASSDLGQGLNTEAFF
CDR3nt: TGTGCCAGCTCGGACTTGGGACAGGGGTTAAACACTGAAGCTTTCTTT

abundance: once
j_gene: TRBJ1-5
v_gene: TRBV12-3/TRBV12-4
d_gene: NA
CDR3aa: CASGASQPQHF
CDR3nt: TGTGCCAGCGGGGCGAGTCAGCCCCAGCATTTT

abundance: NA
j_gene: TRBJ1-4
v_gene: TRBV29-1
d_gene: TRBD1
CDR3aa: CSVLKGDRGGEKLFF
CDR3nt: TGCAGCGTCCTAAAGGGCGACAGGGGCGGTGAAAAACTGTTTTTT

abundance: NA
j_gene: TRBJ2-3
v_gene: TRBV19
d_gene: TRBD2
CDR3aa: CASCEPGLAGEGTDTQYF
CDR3nt: TGTGCCAGTTGCGAGCCGGGACTAGCGGGGGAGGGCACAGATACGCAGTATTTT

abundance: NA
j_gene: TRBJ2-3
v_gene: TRBV5-1
d_gene: TRBD1
CDR3aa: CASSFRDRTLDTQYF
CDR3nt: TGCGCCAGCAGCTTCCGGGACAGGACCTTAGATACGCAGTATTTT

abundance: NA
j_gene: TRBJ1-2
v_gene: TRBV29-1
d_gene: TRBD1
CDR3aa: CSAGQVADGYTF
CDR3nt: TGCAGCGCTGGACAGGTTGCGGATGGCTACACCTTC

abundance: NA
j_gene: TRBJ1-2
v_gene: TRBV7-2
d_gene: TRBD1
CDR3aa: CASSLGGTGGLYGYTF
CDR3nt: TGTGCCAGCAGCTTAGGGGGAACAGGGGGGCTATATGGCTACACCTTC

abundance: once
j_gene: TRBJ2-2
v_gene: TRBV5-1
d_gene: TRBD2
CDR3aa: CATGGGGLGELFF
CDR3nt: TGCGCCACCGGCGGGGGGGGCCTCGGGGAGCTGTTTTTT

abundance: NA
j_gene: TRBJ1-2
v_gene: TRBV19
d_gene: TRBD1
CDR3aa: CASSIEARQGNGYTF
CDR3nt: TGTGCCAGTAGTATTGAAGCCCGACAGGGGAATGGCTACACCTTC

abundance: NA
j_gene: TRBJ2-5
v_gene: TRBV5-1
d_gene: TRBD2
CDR3aa: CASSSGGPGETQYF
CDR3nt: TGCGCCAGCAGTAGCGGGGGGCCAGGGGAGACCCAGTACTTC

abundance: once
j_gene: TRBJ1-6
v_gene: TRBV4-1
d_gene: NA
CDR3aa: CASSQEGGFNSPLHF
CDR3nt: TGCGCCAGCAGCCAAGAAGGAGGGTTTAATTCACCCCTCCACTTT

abundance: NA
j_gene: TRBJ2-5
v_gene: TRBV4-1
d_gene: TRBD2
CDR3aa: CASSQLSGEGETQYF
CDR3nt: TGCGCCAGCAGCCAACTCTCCGGGGAGGGAGAGACCCAGTACTTC

abundance: NA
j_gene: TRBJ1-2
v_gene: TRBV7-9
d_gene: TRBD1
CDR3aa: CASSSGQGSNYGYTF
CDR3nt: TGTGCCAGCAGCTCCGGACAGGGTTCTAACTATGGCTACACCTTC

abundance: NA
j_gene: TRBJ2-7
v_gene: TRBV7-9
d_gene: TRBD1
CDR3aa: CASSPGQGMYEQYF
CDR3nt: TGTGCCAGCAGCCCCGGACAGGGCATGTACGAGCAGTACTTC

abundance: NA
j_gene: TRBJ1-5
v_gene: TRBV28
d_gene: NA
CDR3aa: CASLRHPQPQHF
CDR3nt: TGTGCCAGCTTGAGACACCCGCAGCCCCAGCATTTT

abundance: NA
j_gene: TRBJ2-3
v_gene: TRBV5-1
d_gene: NA
CDR3aa: CASSEGVSTDTQYF
CDR3nt: TGCGCCAGCAGCGAGGGAGTAAGCACAGATACGCAGTATTTT

abundance: NA
j_gene: TRBJ1-4
v_gene: TRBV11-2
d_gene: NA
CDR3aa: CASSSYAGEKLFF
CDR3nt: TGTGCCAGCAGCTCCTACGCGGGGGAAAAACTGTTTTTT